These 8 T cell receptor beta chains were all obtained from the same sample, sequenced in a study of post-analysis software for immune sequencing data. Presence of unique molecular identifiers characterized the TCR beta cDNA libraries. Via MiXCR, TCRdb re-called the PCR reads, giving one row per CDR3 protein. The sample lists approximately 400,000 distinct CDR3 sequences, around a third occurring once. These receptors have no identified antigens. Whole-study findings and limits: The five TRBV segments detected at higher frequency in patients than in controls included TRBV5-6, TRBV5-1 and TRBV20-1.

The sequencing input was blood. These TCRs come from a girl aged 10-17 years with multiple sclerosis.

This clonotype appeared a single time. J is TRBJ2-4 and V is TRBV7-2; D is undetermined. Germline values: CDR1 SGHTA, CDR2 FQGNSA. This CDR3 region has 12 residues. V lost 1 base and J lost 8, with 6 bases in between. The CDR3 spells CASSLGADIQYF. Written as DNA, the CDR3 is TGTGCCAGCAGCTTAGGTGCGGACATTCAGTACTTC.

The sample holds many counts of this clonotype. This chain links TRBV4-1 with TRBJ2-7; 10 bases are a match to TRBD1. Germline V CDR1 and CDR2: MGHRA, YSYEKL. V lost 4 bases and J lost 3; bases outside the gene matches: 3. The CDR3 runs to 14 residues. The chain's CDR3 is CASSPWDRGYEQYF. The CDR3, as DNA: TGCGCCAGCAGCCCTTGGGACAGGGGCTACGAGCAGTACTTC.

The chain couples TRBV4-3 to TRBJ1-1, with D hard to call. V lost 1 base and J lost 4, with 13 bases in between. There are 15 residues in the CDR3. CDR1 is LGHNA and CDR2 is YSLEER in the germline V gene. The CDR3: CASSQVLGRATEAFF. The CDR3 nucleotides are TGCGCCAGCAGCCAAGTGCTCGGGCGGGCCACTGAAGCTTTCTTT.

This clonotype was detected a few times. CDR3 nucleotide sequence: TGTGCCAGCAGTGGACTTTACCCTTGGACAGGGGGAGGCTCTGGGGCCAACGTCCTGACTTTC. It translates to CASSGLYPWTGGGSGANVLTF. The chain combines TRBV27 with TRBJ2-6, with 10 bases matching TRBD1. CDR3 length equals 21 residues. CDR1 is MNHEY and CDR2 is SMNVEV in the germline V gene (reference sequence). Germline trimming cut 5 bases from V and 0 bases from J; bases unmatched to any gene: 16.

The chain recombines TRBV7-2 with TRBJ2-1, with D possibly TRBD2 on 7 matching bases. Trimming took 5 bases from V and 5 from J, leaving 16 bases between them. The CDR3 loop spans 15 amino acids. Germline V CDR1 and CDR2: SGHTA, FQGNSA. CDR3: CASSPWGGHNNEQFF. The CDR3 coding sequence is TGTGCCAGCAGCCCCTGGGGGGGGCATAACAATGAGCAGTTCTTC.

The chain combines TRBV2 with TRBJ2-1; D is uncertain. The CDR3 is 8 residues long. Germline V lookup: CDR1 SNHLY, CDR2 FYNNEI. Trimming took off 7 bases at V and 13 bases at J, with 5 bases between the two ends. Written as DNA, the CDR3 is TGTGCCAGCAAGCTTCAGTTCTTC. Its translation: CASKLQFF.

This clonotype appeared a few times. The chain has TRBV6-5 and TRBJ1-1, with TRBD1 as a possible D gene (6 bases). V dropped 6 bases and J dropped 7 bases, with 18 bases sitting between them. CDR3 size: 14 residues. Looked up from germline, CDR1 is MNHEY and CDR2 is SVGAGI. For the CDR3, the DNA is TGTGCCAGCAGCGACAATTTTCAGGGGAGTGAAGCTTTCTTT. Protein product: CASSDNFQGSEAFF.

CDR3 region: CASSLYGTAFRDSPLHF. The CDR3 nucleotides are TGTGCCAGCAGCTTATACGGGACAGCGTTCCGGGATTCACCCCTCCACTTT. The chain is built from TRBV7-8 and TRBJ1-6; 7 bases agree with TRBD1. V was pared by 2 bases and J by 8 bases, with 12 bases of the junction left unmatched. The CDR3 runs 17 residues. Per the germline V gene, CDR1 is SGHVS and CDR2 is FQNEAQ. The variable domain in full, completed from reference TRBV7-8 and TRBJ1-6, reads GAGVSQSPRYKVAKRGQDVALRCDPISGHVSLFWYQQALGQGPEFLTYFQNEAQLDKSGLPSDRFFAERPEGSVSTLKIQRTQQEDSAVYLCASSLYGTAFRDSPLHFGNGTRLTVT.